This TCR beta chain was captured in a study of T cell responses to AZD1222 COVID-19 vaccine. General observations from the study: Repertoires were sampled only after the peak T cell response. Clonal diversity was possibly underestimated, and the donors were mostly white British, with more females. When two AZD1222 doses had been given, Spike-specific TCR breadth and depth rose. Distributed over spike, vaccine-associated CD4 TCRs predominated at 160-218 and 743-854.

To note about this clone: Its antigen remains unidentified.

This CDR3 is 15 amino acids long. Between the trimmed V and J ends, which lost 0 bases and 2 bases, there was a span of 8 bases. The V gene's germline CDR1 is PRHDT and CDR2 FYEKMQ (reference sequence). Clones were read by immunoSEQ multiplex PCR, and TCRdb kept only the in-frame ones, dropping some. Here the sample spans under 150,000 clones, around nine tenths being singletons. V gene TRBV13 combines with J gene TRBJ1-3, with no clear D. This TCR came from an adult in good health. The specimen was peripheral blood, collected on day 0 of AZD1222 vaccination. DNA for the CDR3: TGTGCCAGCAGCTTAGGGGTTTTACCTGGAAACACCATATATTTT. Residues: CASSLGVLPGNTIYF.